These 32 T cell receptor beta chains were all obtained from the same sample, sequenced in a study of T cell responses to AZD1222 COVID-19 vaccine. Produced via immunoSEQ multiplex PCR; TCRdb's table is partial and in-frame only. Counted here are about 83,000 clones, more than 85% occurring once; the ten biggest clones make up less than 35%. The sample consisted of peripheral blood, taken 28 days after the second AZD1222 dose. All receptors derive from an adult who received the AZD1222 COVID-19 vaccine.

The CDR3, as DNA: TGTGCCAGCAGTGACTCGATCATAAGGCGTTGCACCGGGGAGCTGTTTTTT. Protein sequence: CASSDSIIRRCTGELFF. The rearrangement uses TRBV6-4 and TRBJ2-2, with D unresolved. The germline V gene encodes CDR1 MRHNA and CDR2 SNTAGT. V was cut by 0 bases and J by 4 bases, with 15 bases left in between. CDR3 length: 17 amino acids.

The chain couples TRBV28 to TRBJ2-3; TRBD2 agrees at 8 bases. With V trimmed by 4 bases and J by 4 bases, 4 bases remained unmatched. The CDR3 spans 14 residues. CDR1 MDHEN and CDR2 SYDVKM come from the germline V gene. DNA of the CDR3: TGTGCCAGCAGTTACCCAGCGGGAGCAGATACGCAGTATTTT. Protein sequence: CASSYPAGADTQYF. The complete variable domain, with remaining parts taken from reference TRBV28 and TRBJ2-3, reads DVKVTQSSRYLVKRTGEKVFLECVQDMDHENMFWYRQDPGLGLRLIYFSYDVKMKEKGDIPEGYSVSREKKERFSLILESASTNQTSMYLCASSYPAGADTQYFGPGTRLTVL.

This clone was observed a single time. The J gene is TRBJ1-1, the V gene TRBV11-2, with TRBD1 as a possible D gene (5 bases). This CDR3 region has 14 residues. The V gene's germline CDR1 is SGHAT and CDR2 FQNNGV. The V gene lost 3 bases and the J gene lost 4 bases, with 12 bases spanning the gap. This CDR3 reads CASSFGREGTEAFF. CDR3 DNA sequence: TGTGCCAGCAGCTTCGGCAGGGAGGGCACTGAAGCTTTCTTT.

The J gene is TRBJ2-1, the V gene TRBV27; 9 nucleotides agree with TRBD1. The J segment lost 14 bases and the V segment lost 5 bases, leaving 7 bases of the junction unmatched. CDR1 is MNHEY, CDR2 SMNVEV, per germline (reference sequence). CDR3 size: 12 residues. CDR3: CASSRRDREEFF. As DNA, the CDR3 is TGTGCCAGCAGTCGAAGGGACAGGGAAGAGTTCTTC.

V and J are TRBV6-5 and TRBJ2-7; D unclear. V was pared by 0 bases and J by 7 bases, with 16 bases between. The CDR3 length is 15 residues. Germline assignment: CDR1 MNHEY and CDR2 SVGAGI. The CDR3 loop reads CASSYSSRVPLEQYF. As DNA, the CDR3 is TGTGCCAGCAGTTACTCGAGTAGGGTACCTCTTGAGCAGTACTTC.

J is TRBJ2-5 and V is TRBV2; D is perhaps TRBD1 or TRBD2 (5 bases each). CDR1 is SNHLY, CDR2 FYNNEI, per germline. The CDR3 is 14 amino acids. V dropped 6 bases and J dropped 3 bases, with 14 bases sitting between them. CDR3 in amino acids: CASRFSGAEETQYF. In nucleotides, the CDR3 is TGTGCCAGCAGATTCTCCGGGGCCGAAGAGACCCAGTACTTC. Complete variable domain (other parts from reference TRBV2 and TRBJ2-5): EPEVTQTPSHQVTQMGQEVILRCVPISNHLYFYWYRQILGQKVEFLVSFYNNEISEKSEIFDDQFSVERPDGSNFTLKIRSTKLEDSAMYFCASRFSGAEETQYFGPGTRLLVL.

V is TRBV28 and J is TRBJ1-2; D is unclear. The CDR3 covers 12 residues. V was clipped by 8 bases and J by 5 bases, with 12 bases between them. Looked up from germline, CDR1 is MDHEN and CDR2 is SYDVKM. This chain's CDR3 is CASGQIRYGYTF. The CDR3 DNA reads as TGTGCCAGCGGCCAGATTAGGTATGGCTACACCTTC.

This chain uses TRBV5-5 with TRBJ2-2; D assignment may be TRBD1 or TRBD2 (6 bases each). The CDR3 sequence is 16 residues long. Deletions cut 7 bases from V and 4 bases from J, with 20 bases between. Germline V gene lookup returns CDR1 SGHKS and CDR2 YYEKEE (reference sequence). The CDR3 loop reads CASHRGTEGGTGELFF. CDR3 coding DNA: TGTGCCAGCCATCGGGGGACCGAAGGGGGCACCGGGGAGCTGTTTTTT.

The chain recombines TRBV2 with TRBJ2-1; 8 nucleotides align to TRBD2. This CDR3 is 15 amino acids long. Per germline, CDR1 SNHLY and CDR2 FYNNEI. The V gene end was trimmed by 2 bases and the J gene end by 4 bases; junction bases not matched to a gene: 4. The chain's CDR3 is CASSEKGLVYNEQFF. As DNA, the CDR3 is TGTGCCAGCAGTGAAAAGGGACTAGTTTACAATGAGCAGTTCTTC.

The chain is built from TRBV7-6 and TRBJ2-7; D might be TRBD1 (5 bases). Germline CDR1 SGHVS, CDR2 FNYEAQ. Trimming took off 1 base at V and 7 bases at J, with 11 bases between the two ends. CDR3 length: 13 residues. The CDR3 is CASSLGQLGEQYF. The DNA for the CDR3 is TGTGCCAGCAGCTTAGGACAGTTGGGGGAGCAGTACTTC. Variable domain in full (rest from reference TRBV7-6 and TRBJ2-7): GAGVSQSPRYKVTKRGQDVALRCDPISGHVSLYWYRQALGQGPEFLTYFNYEAQQDKSGLPNDRFSAERPEGSISTLTIQRTEQRDSAMYRCASSLGQLGEQYFGPGTRLTVT.

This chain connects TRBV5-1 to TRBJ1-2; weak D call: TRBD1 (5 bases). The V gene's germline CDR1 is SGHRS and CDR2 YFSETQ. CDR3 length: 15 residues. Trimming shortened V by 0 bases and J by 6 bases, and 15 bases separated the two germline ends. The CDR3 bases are TGCGCCAGCAGCTTGGGCTACCAGGGTATCGATGGCTACACCTTC. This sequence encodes CASSLGYQGIDGYTF.

CDR3 in amino acids: CASSRGGESSYNEQFF. In DNA form, the CDR3 reads TGCGCCAGCAGTCGCGGTGGGGAGAGCTCCTACAATGAGCAGTTCTTC. J is TRBJ2-1 and V is TRBV5-1; D possibly corresponds to TRBD2 (5 bases). The CDR3 is 16 residues long. V lost 5 bases and J 0 bases, leaving 15 bases between the germline ends. Germline V gives CDR1 SGHRS, CDR2 YFSETQ.

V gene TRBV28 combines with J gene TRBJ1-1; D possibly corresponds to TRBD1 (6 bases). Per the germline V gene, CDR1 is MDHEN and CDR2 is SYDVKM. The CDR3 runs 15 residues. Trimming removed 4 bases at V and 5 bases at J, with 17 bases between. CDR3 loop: CASSSGHRRGTEAFF. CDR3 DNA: TGTGCCAGCAGTTCGGGACACCGGAGGGGTACTGAAGCTTTCTTT.

In DNA, the CDR3 is TGTGCCATCAGTGAGTCGGGGGAGTCCGAGACCCAGTACTTC. Amino acids: CAISESGESETQYF. The chain uses TRBV10-3 and TRBJ2-5; TRBD1 or TRBD2 may be the D gene (5 bases each). The CDR3 is 14 amino acids. Trimming removed 0 bases from V and 5 bases from J, with 10 bases in between. In germline, CDR1 is ENHRY, CDR2 SYGVKD.

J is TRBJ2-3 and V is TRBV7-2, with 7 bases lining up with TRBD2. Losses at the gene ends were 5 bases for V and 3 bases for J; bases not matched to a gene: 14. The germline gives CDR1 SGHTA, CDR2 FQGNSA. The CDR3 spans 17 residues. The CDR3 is CASSLLGAGVRTDTQYF. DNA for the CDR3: TGTGCCAGCAGCCTCCTAGGTGCGGGAGTGAGGACAGATACGCAGTATTTT.

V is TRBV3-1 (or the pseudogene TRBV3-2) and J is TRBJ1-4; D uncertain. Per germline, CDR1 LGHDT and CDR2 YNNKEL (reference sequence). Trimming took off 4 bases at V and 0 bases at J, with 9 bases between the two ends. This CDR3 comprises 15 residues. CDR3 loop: CASSLTRATNEKLFF. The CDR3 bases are TGTGCCAGCAGCCTGACAAGAGCAACTAATGAAAAACTGTTTTTT.

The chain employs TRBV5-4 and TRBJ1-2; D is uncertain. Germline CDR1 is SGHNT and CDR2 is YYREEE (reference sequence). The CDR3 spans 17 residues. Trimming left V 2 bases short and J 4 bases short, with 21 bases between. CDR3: CASSFLPWTTTLYGYTF. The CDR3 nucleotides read TGTGCCAGCAGCTTTCTACCTTGGACTACGACCCTCTATGGCTACACCTTC.

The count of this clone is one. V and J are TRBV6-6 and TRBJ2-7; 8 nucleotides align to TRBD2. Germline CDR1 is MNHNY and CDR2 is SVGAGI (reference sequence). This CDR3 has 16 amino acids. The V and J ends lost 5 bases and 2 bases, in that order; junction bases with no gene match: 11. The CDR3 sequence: CASSPTGTRGAYEQYF. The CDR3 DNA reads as TGTGCCAGCAGTCCGACCGGGACTAGGGGGGCCTACGAGCAGTACTTC.

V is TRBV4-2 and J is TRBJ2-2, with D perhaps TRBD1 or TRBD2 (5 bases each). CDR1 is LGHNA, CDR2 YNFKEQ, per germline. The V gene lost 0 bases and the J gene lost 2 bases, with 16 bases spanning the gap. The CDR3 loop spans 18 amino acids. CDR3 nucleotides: TGTGCCAGCAGCCAAGAGGATCCCGGGACGGAAAACACCGGGGAGCTGTTTTTT. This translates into CASSQEDPGTENTGELFF.

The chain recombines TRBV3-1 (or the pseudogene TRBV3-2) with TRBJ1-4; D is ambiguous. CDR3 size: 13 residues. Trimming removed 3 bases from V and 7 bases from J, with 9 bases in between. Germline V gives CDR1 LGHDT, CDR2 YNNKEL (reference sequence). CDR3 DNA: TGTGCCAGCAGCCAGGGTGCAGGTGAAAAACTGTTTTTT. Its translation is CASSQGAGEKLFF.

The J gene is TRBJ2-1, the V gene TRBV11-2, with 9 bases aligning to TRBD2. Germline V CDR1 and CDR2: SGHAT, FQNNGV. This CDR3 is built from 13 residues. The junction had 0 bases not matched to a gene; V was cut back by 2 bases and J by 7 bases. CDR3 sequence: CASSLSGRNEQFF. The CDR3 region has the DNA TGTGCCAGCAGCTTAAGCGGGAGGAATGAGCAGTTCTTC.

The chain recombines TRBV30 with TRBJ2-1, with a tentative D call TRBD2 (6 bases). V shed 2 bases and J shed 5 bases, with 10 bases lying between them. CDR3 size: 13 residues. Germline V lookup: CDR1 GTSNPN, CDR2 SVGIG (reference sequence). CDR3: CAWSTGGNNEQFF. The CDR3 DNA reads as TGTGCCTGGAGTACCGGGGGAAACAATGAGCAGTTCTTC.

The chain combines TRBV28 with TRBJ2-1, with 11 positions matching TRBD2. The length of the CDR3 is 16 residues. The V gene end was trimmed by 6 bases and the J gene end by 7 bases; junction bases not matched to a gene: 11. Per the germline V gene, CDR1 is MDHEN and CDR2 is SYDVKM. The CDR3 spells CASSLLTSGSGNEQFF. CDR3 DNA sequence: TGTGCCAGCAGCCTCCTTACTAGCGGGAGTGGAAATGAGCAGTTCTTC.

As DNA, the CDR3 is TGTGCCAGCAGCGCGCTTTTGAACTATGGCTACACCTTC. Translated: CASSALLNYGYTF. This chain connects TRBV7-9 to TRBJ1-2; D remains ambiguous. In germline, CDR1 is SEHNR, CDR2 FQNEAQ (reference sequence). The ends were cut back, 5 bases at V and 2 bases at J, with 9 bases in the middle. The CDR3 sequence is 13 residues long. The whole variable domain, remainder taken from reference TRBV7-9 and TRBJ1-2, is DTGVSQNPRHKITKRGQNVTFRCDPISEHNRLYWYRQTLGQGPEFLTYFQNEAQLEKSRLLSDRFSAERPKGSFSTLEIQRTEQGDSAMYLCASSALLNYGYTFGSGTRLTVV.

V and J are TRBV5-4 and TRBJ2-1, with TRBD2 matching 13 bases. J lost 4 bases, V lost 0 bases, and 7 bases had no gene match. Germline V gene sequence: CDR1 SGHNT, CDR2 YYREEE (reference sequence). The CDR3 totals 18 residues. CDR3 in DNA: TGTGCCAGCAGCTTGGTACTAGCGGGAGGGCCGTTGTACAATGAGCAGTTCTTC. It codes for CASSLVLAGGPLYNEQFF.

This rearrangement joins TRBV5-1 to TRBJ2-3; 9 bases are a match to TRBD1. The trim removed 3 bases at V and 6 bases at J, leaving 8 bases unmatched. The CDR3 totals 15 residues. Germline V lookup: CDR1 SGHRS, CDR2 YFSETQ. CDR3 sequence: CASSSMTGGKDTQYF. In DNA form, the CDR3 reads TGCGCCAGCAGCTCGATGACAGGGGGAAAGGATACGCAGTATTTT.

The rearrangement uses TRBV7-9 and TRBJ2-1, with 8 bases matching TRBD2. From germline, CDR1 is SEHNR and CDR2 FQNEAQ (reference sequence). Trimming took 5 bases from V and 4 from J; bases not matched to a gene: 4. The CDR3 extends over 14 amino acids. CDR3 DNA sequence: TGTGCCAGCAGCCGTAGCGGGGATTACAATGAGCAGTTCTTC. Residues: CASSRSGDYNEQFF. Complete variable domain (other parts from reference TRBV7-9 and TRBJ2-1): DTGVSQNPRHKITKRGQNVTFRCDPISEHNRLYWYRQTLGQGPEFLTYFQNEAQLEKSRLLSDRFSAERPKGSFSTLEIQRTEQGDSAMYLCASSRSGDYNEQFFGPGTRLTVL.

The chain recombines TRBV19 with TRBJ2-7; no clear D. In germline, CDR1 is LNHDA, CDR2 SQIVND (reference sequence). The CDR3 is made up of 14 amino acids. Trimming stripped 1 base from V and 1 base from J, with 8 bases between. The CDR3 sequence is CASSIVGSSYEQYF. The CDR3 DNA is TGTGCCAGTAGTATAGTAGGGTCGTCCTACGAGCAGTACTTC.

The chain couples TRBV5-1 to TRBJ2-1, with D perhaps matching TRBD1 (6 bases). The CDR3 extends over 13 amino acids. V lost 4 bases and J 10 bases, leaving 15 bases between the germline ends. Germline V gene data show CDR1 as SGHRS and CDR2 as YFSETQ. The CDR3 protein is CASSRDNESEQFF. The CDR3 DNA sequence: TGCGCCAGCAGCAGGGACAACGAGAGCGAGCAGTTCTTC.

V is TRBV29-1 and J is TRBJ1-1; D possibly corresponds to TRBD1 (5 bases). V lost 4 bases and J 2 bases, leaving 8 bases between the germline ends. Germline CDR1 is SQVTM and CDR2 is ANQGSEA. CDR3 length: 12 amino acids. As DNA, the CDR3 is TGCAGCGTTGCCCAGGGAAACACTGAAGCTTTCTTT. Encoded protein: CSVAQGNTEAFF.

The CDR3 protein is CASSVQTSGAPTRSYYEQYF. For the CDR3, the DNA is TGTGCCAGCAGTGTTCAGACTAGCGGAGCGCCCACGAGAAGTTACTACGAGCAGTACTTC. This chain connects TRBV28 to TRBJ2-7; TRBD2 matches 9 bases. Germline-derived CDR1 and CDR2 are MDHEN and SYDVKM. The CDR3 is 20 amino acids. V dropped 5 bases and J dropped 3; count of bases not matched to a gene: 23.

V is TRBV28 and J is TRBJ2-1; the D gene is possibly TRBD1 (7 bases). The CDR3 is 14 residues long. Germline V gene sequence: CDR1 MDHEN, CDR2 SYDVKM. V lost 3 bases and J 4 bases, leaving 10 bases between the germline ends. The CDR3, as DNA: TGTGCCAGCAGTTTTCCAGGGGGGTACAATGAGCAGTTCTTC. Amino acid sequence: CASSFPGGYNEQFF.